The sequence of this TCR beta chain was determined in a study of T cells in Graves' hyperthyroidism and ophthalmopathy. The CDR3 runs 15 residues. V dropped 7 bases and J dropped 2 bases, with 15 bases sitting between them. Germline-derived CDR1 and CDR2 are MNHNS and SASEGT. RNA transcripts yielded amplified TCR beta CDR3 regions. Initially, a first-round RT-PCR of the TCR CDR3 employed the HTBI primer set. TCRdb re-called the multiplex PCR reads through MiXCR, storing one row per CDR3 protein. The repertoire holds under 350,000 distinct CDR3 sequences, with roughly 23% as singletons. This clonotype was seen ten or more times. Those patients with uncontrolled infection, other autoimmune disease, pregnancy or lactation were excluded.

The TCR comes from a woman in her forties or fifties with Graves' hyperthyroidism. The chain uses TRBV6-1 and TRBJ1-5; a weak D match, TRBD1 (6 bases). Sequenced: blood. The CDR3 loop is CASTPGGPGNQPQHF. CDR3 nucleotide sequence: TGTGCCAGCACCCCCGGGGGGCCAGGCAATCAGCCCCAGCATTTT.